The 6 T cell receptor beta chains reported below all come from one sample, sequenced in a study of T cell repertoires in cytomegalovirus infection. TCRdb fed the reads into MiXCR, producing one record per CDR3 protein. This table has under 120,000 distinct CDR3 sequences, roughly 39% appearing once. Their specific antigens are unknown. The starting material was CD8+ T cells from cultured PBMCs, obtained from culture after CMV antigen stimulation. Receptor source: a human donor in good health (CMV status not recorded). Some clones in this sample may be carry-over from other donors' samples.

This chain links TRBV5-4 with TRBJ1-2, with D maybe TRBD1 (5 bases). Germline CDR1 and CDR2: SGHNT and YYREEE (reference sequence). This CDR3 contains 15 residues. V lost 4 bases, J lost 2 bases, and 15 bases lay in between. The DNA for the CDR3 is TGTGCCAGCAGCGACGGACAAGGGGAAAACTATGGCTACACCTTC. It codes for CASSDGQGENYGYTF. The full variable domain, in which reference TRBV5-4 and TRBJ1-2 provide the parts outside the CDR3, is ETGVTQSPTHLIKTRGQQVTLRCSSQSGHNTVSWYQQALGQGPQFIFQYYREEENGRGNFPPRFSGLQFPNYSSELNVNALELDDSALYLCASSDGQGENYGYTFGSGTRLTVV.

This clonotype turned up a few times. The V gene is TRBV18, the J gene TRBJ2-7; 7 nucleotides match TRBD1. The germline gives CDR1 KGHSH, CDR2 LQKENI. V gave up 2 bases and J gave up 2 bases; unmatched junction bases: 6. The CDR3 totals 15 residues. CDR3: CASSPTKGQTYEQYF. The CDR3 bases are TGTGCCAGCTCACCAACCAAGGGACAGACCTACGAGCAGTACTTC.

The chain employs TRBV11-2 and TRBJ2-1; D is possibly TRBD2 (6 bases). V dropped 6 bases and J dropped 0 bases, with 15 bases sitting between them. The germline V gene has CDR1 SGHAT and CDR2 FQNNGV. CDR3 length: 16 amino acids. The CDR3 DNA sequence: TGTGCCAGCAGTTTCCGGAGGGGTAGCTCCTACAATGAGCAGTTCTTC. It encodes CASSFRRGSSYNEQFF.

The chain combines TRBV5-1 with TRBJ2-2, with 9 positions matching TRBD2. V lost 1 base, J lost 8 bases, and 9 bases stayed unmatched. The germline CDR1 and CDR2 sequences are SGHRS and YFSETQ. This CDR3 contains 16 residues. This chain's CDR3 is CASSLFPSGVSGELFF. In DNA, the CDR3 is TGCGCCAGCAGCTTGTTTCCTAGCGGGGTCTCGGGGGAGCTGTTTTTT.

This clonotype was counted ten times or more. V gene TRBV7-3 combines with J gene TRBJ2-5, with 8 bases identical to TRBD2. This CDR3 has 16 residues. CDR1 and CDR2 from the germline V gene are SGHTA and FQGTGA. V lost 0 bases to trimming and J lost 2 bases; unmatched junction nucleotides: 5. The CDR3 DNA reads TGTGCCAGCAGCTTAACGTCCGGGACTAGTCAAGAGACCCAGTACTTC. Translated, it gives CASSLTSGTSQETQYF.

The V gene is TRBV4-3, the J gene TRBJ1-4, with D possibly matching TRBD1 (5 bases). V was shortened by 4 bases and J by 3 bases, with 12 bases between the two germline ends. CDR3 length: 15 residues. Germline V gene data show CDR1 as LGHNA and CDR2 as YSLEER. CDR3 sequence (DNA): TGCGCCAGCAGCCCCGTACCGGGGCCTAATGAAAAACTGTTTTTT. It specifies CASSPVPGPNEKLFF.